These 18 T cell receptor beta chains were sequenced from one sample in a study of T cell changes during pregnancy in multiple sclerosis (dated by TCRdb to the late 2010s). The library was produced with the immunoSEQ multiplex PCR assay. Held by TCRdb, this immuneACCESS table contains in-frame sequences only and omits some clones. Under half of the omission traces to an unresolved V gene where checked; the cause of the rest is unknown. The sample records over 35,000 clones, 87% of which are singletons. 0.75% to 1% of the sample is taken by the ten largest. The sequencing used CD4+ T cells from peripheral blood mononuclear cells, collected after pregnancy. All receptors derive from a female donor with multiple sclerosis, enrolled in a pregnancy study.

The CDR3 sequence is CASSGQPAEKLFF. The CDR3 nucleotides are TGTGCCAGCAGTGGACAGCCCGCAGAAAAACTGTTTTTT. The chain employs TRBV28 and TRBJ1-4; weak D call: TRBD1 (6 bases). The CDR3 is 13 amino acids. CDR1 is MDHEN and CDR2 is SYDVKM in the germline V gene. Trimming pared 5 bases from V and 8 bases from J, leaving 12 bases between.

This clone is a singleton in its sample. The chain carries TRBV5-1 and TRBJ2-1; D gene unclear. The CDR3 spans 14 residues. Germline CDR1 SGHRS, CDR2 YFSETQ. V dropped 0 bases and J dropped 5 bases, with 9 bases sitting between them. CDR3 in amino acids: CASSLAWLHNEQFF. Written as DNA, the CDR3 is TGCGCCAGCAGCTTGGCGTGGCTGCACAATGAGCAGTTCTTC.

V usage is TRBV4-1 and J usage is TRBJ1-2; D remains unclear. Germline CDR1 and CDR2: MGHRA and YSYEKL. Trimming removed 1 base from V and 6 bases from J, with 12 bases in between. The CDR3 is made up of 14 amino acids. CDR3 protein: CASSQVGWRDGYTF. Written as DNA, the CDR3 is TGCGCCAGCAGCCAAGTGGGTTGGAGAGATGGCTACACCTTC.

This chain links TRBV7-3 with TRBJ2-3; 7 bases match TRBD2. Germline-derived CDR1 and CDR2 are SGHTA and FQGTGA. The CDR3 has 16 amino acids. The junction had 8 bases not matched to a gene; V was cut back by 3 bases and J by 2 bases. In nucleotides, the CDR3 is TGTGCCAGCAGCTTGAGCGCGGCGGGGGTCACAGATACGCAGTATTTT. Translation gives CASSLSAAGVTDTQYF.

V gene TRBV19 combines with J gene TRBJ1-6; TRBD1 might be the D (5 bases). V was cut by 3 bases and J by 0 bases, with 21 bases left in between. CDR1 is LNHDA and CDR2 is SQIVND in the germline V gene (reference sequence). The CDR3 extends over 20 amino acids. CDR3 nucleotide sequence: TGTGCCAGTAGTATCGGGGGAGAGACACCCCGGAGCTCCTATAATTCACCCCTCCACTTT. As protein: CASSIGGETPRSSYNSPLHF.

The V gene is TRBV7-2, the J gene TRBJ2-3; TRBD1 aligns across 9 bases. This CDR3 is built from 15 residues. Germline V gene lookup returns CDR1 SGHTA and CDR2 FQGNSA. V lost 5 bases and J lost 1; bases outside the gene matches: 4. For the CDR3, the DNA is TGTGCCAGCAGCCCACGGACAGGGGGCACAGATACGCAGTATTTT. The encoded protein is CASSPRTGGTDTQYF.

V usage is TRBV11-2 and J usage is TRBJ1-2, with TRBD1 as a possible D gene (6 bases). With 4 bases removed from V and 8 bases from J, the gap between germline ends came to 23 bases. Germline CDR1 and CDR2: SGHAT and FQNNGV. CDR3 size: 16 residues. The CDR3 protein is CASSSTPKQGRRGYTF. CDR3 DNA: TGTGCCAGCAGCTCCACACCAAAACAGGGAAGGCGGGGCTACACCTTC.

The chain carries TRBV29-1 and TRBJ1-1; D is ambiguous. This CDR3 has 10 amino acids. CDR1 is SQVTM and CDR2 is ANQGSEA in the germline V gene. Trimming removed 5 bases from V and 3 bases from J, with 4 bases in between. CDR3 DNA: TGCAGCGTTCTTCACACTGAAGCTTTCTTT. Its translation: CSVLHTEAFF. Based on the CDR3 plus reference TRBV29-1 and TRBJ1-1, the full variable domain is SAVISQKPSRDICQRGTSLTIQCQVDSQVTMMFWYRQQPGQSLTLIATANQGSEATYESGFVIDKFPISRPNLTFSTLTVSNMSPEDSSIYLCSVLHTEAFFGQGTRLTVV.

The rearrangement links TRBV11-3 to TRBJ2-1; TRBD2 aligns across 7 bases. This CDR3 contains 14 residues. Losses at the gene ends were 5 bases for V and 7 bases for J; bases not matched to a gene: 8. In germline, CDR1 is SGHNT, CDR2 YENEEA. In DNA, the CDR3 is TGTGCCAGCAGCCTATTTAGCGGGCGGAATGAGCAGTTCTTC. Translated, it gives CASSLFSGRNEQFF.

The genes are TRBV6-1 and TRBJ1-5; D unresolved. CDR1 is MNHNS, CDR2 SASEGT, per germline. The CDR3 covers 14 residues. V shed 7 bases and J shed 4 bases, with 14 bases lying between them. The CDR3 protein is CASNRPDGNQPQHF. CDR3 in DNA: TGTGCCAGCAATCGGCCCGACGGGAATCAGCCCCAGCATTTT.

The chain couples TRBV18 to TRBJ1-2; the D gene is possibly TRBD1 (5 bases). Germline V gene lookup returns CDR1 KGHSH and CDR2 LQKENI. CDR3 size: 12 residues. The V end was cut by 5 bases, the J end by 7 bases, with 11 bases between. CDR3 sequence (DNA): TGTGCCAGCTCAGCGGGGGAGGTTGGCTACACCTTC. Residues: CASSAGEVGYTF.

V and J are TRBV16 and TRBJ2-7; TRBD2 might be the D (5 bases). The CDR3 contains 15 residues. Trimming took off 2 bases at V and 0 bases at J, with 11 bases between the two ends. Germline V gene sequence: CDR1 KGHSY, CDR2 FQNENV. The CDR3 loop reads CASSQGDTSSYEQYF. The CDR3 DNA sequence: TGTGCCAGCAGCCAAGGGGATACTAGCTCCTACGAGCAGTACTTC.

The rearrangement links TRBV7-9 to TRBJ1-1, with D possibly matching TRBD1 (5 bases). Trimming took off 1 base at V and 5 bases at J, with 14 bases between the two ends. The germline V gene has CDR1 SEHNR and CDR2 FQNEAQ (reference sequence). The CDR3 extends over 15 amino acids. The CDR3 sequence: CASSLGIGGGTEAFF. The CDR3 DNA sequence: TGTGCCAGCAGCTTAGGGATCGGGGGGGGGACTGAAGCTTTCTTT.

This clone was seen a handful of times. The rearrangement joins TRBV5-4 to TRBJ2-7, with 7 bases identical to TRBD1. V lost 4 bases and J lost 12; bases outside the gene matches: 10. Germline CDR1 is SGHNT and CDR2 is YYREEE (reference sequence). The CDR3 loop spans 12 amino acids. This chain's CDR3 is CASSAVQGSLYF. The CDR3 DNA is TGTGCCAGCAGCGCCGTACAGGGGAGTCTGTACTTC.

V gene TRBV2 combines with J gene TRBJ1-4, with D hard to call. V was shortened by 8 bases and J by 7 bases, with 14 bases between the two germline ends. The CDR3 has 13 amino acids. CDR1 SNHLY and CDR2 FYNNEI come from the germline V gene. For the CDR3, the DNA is TGTGCCAGCTGCCCGGGGATAAGTGAAAAACTGTTTTTT. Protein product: CASCPGISEKLFF.

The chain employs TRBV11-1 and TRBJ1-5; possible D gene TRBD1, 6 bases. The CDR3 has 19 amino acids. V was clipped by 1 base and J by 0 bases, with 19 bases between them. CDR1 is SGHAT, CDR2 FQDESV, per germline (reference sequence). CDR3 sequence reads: CASSLDRQGTRYSNQPQHF. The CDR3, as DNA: TGTGCCAGCAGCTTAGATCGGCAGGGGACCCGTTATAGCAATCAGCCCCAGCATTTT.

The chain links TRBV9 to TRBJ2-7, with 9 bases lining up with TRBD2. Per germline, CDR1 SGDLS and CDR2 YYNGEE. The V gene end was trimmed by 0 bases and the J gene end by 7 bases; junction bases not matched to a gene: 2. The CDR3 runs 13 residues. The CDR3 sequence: CASSVAAGGEQYF. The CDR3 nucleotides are TGTGCCAGCAGCGTAGCCGCGGGGGGGGAGCAGTACTTC.

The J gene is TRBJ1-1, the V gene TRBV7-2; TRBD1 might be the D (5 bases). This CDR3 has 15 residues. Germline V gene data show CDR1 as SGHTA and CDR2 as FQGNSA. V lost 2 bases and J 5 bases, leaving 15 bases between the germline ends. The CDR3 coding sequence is TGTGCCAGCAGCTTAAGCCCCTCCCGGGGGACTGAAGCTTTCTTT. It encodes CASSLSPSRGTEAFF.